The present entry profiles one TCR beta chain with its context. The repertoire was sequenced with immunoSEQ multiplex PCR; TCRdb's copy has only in-frame clones and lacks some. The data contain tens of thousands of clones, roughly 91% of them singletons. The record originates from a study of T cell changes during pregnancy in multiple sclerosis. The CDR3 totals 16 residues. The V and J ends lost 3 bases and 3 bases respectively, with 19 bases between them. Germline V gives CDR1 SQVTM, CDR2 ANQGSEA. The chain couples TRBV29-1 to TRBJ2-3; D is possibly TRBD2 (5 bases). Sequenced material: peripheral blood, taken in the second trimester of pregnancy. This receptor was taken from a female donor in good health, enrolled as a control in a pregnancy study. CDR3 in amino acids: CSVDRRGLSGTDTQYF. The CDR3 DNA reads as TGCAGCGTTGATAGGCGAGGGTTAAGTGGTACAGATACGCAGTATTTT.